The 8 T cell receptor beta chains below were found in one sample sequenced in a study of CD8+CD57+ T cells in acquired aplastic anemia. In patients chosen for sequencing, flow cytometry had shown CD8+CD57+ cell expansion. TCR beta VDJ and CDR3 were profiled, and genomic DNA was the template. Using its own MiXCR run on the reads, TCRdb lists one record per CDR3 protein. Of around 200,000 distinct CDR3 sequences listed, over 40% are singletons. Sequences were obtained from sorted CD4+, CD8+, or CD8+CD57+ T cells (not recorded which) from PBMCs. The receptors were sampled from a human donor with aplastic anemia.

This rearrangement joins TRBV2 to TRBJ2-1; 8 nucleotides align to TRBD2. The CDR3 covers 14 residues. Germline-derived CDR1 and CDR2 are SNHLY and FYNNEI. J lost 9 bases, V lost 6 bases, and 10 bases had no gene match. DNA of the CDR3: TGTGCCAGCAGCCCGTCGGGGGGGAAGGTTGAGCAGTTCTTC. The encoded protein is CASSPSGGKVEQFF. The full variable domain, rest sourced from reference TRBV2 and TRBJ2-1, is EPEVTQTPSHQVTQMGQEVILRCVPISNHLYFYWYRQILGQKVEFLVSFYNNEISEKSEIFDDQFSVERPDGSNFTLKIRSTKLEDSAMYFCASSPSGGKVEQFFGPGTRLTVL.

In regard to this clonotype: Given a much more abundant clone one base away, this may be a read error. The genes are TRBV4-2 and TRBJ2-1; no clear D. Germline assignment: CDR1 LGHNA and CDR2 YNFKEQ. With 0 bases removed from V and 6 bases from J, the gap between germline ends came to 12 bases. This CDR3 region has 15 residues. CDR3 protein: CASSQDLLVVNEQFF. As DNA, the CDR3 is TGTGCCAGCAGCCAAGACCTTCTAGTGGTCAATGAGCAGTTCTTC.

In this sample, this clonotype turned up many times. The chain links TRBV5-1 to TRBJ1-1; TRBD1 is a possible D gene (5 bases). CDR1 is SGHRS and CDR2 is YFSETQ in the germline V gene. The V end lost 1 base, the J end lost 4 bases, and 14 bases lay between the germline ends. This CDR3 spans 15 amino acids. The CDR3 reads CASSLNTGATTEAFF. The DNA of the CDR3 is TGCGCCAGCAGCTTGAATACTGGGGCGACCACTGAAGCTTTCTTT.

This sequence joins TRBV20-1 and TRBJ2-2, with 8 bases identical to TRBD2. The CDR3 has 14 amino acids. The V segment lost 3 bases and the J segment 5 bases; nucleotides outside the gene matches: 5. CDR1 and CDR2 (germline): DFQATT, SNEGSKA (reference sequence). This chain's CDR3 is CSASGSSGTGELFF. The CDR3 nucleotides are TGCAGTGCTAGTGGATCTAGCGGGACCGGGGAGCTGTTTTTT.

This clonotype was found many times. V gene TRBV7-2 combines with J gene TRBJ1-5; D is uncertain. The CDR3 is made up of 13 amino acids. Germline CDR1 SGHTA, CDR2 FQGNSA. V lost 3 bases and J 3 bases, leaving 6 bases between the germline ends. The CDR3 region is CASSFSDNQPQHF. CDR3 coding DNA: TGTGCCAGCAGCTTTTCGGACAATCAGCCCCAGCATTTT.

V gene TRBV5-5 combines with J gene TRBJ1-5; 10 positions agree with TRBD1. Germline V CDR1 and CDR2: SGHKS, YYEKEE (reference sequence). V lost 3 bases, J lost 3 bases, and 3 bases stayed unmatched. This CDR3 is built from 15 residues. The CDR3 sequence: CASSWDRGTNQPQHF. CDR3 DNA sequence: TGTGCCAGCAGCTGGGACAGGGGTACCAATCAGCCCCAGCATTTT.

This chain connects TRBV7-2 to TRBJ2-7; no firm D call. This CDR3 contains 14 residues. Germline V lookup: CDR1 SGHTA, CDR2 FQGNSA. With 3 bases removed from V and 1 base from J, the gap between germline ends came to 10 bases. The CDR3 DNA sequence: TGTGCCAGCAGCTTTGCGGTAGGGTCCTACGAGCAGTACTTC. Protein: CASSFAVGSYEQYF.

This clonotype appeared many times. The rearrangement joins TRBV10-3 to TRBJ1-2; D is uncertain. This CDR3 is built from 14 residues. The ends were cut back, 6 bases at V and 4 bases at J, with 15 bases in the middle. Germline V lookup: CDR1 ENHRY, CDR2 SYGVKD. The CDR3 sequence is CAISDTATSYGYTF. CDR3 sequence (DNA): TGTGCCATCAGCGACACGGCAACCTCCTATGGCTACACCTTC.